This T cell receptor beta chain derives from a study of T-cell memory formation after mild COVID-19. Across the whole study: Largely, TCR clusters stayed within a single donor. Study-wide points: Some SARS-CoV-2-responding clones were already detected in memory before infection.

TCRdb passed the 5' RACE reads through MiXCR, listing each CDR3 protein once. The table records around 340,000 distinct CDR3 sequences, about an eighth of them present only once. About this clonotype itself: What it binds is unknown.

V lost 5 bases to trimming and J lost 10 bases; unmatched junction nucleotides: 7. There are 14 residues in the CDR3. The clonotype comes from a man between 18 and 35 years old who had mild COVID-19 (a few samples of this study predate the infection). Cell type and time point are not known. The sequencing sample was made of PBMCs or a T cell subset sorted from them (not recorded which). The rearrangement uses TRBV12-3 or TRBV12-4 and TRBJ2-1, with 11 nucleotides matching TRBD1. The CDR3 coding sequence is TGTGCCAGCAGTCAGTCCGGGACAGGGGGGGAGCAGTTCTTC. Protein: CASSQSGTGGEQFF.